The T cell receptor beta chain described here comes from a study of shared clonotypes between healthy human individuals. Findings of the study overall: Generation probability values for non-shared clonotypes were lower than those for clonotypes shared by all four donors.

As concerns this clone: Its cognate antigen is unknown.

In the sorted-subset replicate PCRs, 150 to 250 ng DNA, 25,000 to 35,000 T cell genomes, was used. Some clones are missing from TCRdb's copy, which holds only in-frame ones; the method was immunoSEQ multiplex PCR. The table records about 2 million clones, over 85% of them present only once. The germline V gene has CDR1 SEHNR and CDR2 FQNEAQ (reference sequence). Trimming pared 2 bases from V and 6 bases from J, leaving 10 bases between. This CDR3 region has 14 residues. In the CD4+ fraction, cells were divided into CD45RA+ naive and CD45RA-negative memory subsets. The rearrangement joins TRBV7-9 to TRBJ2-2; D may be TRBD1 or TRBD2 (5 bases each). The sequence came from a man between 18 and 35 years old in good health. Sample: naive CD4+ T cells sorted from blood. As to subset: CD45RA+ positively selected. The CDR3 region has the DNA TGTGCCAGCAGCTTACTAGGGGACCCCGGGGAGCTGTTTTTT. It encodes CASSLLGDPGELFF.